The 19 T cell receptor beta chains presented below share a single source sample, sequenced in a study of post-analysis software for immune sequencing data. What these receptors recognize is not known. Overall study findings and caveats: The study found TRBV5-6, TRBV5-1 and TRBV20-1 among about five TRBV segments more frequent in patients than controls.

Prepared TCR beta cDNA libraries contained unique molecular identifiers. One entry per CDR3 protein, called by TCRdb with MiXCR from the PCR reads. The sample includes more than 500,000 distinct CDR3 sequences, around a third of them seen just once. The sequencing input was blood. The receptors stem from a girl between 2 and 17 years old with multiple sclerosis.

The CDR3 reads CASSLESGGSGYTF. DNA of the CDR3: TGCGCCAGCAGCTTGGAGTCAGGGGGCAGTGGCTACACCTTC. The genes are TRBV5-1 and TRBJ1-2, with TRBD1 matching 8 bases. This CDR3 has 14 amino acids. CDR1 and CDR2 (germline): SGHRS, YFSETQ. The V segment lost 0 bases and the J segment 7 bases; nucleotides outside the gene matches: 5.

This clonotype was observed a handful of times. The CDR3 bases are TGCAGTGCTAGAGATCAGCCTAGCACAGATACGCAGTATTTT. This sequence encodes CSARDQPSTDTQYF. This chain joins TRBV20-1 and TRBJ2-3; no definite D call. This CDR3 has 14 amino acids. V was shortened by 0 bases and J by 0 bases, with 7 bases between the two germline ends. The germline CDR1 and CDR2 sequences are DFQATT and SNEGSKA (reference sequence).

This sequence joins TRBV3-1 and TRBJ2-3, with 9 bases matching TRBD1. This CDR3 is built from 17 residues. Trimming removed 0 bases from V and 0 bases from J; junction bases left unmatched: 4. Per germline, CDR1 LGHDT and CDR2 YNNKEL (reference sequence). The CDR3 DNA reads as TGTGCCAGCAGCCAAGAAATGGGGACAGGGAGCACAGATACGCAGTATTTT. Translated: CASSQEMGTGSTDTQYF.

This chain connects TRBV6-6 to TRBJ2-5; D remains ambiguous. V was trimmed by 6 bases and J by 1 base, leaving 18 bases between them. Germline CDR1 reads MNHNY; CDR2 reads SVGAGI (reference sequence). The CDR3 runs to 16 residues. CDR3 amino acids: CASSPRLGSPQETQYF. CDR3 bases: TGTGCCAGCAGCCCCAGATTGGGGTCCCCCCAAGAGACCCAGTACTTC.

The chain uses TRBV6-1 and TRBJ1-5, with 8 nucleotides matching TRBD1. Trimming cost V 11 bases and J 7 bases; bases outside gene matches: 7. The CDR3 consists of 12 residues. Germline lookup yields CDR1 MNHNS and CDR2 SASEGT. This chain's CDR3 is CAADRVSQPQHF. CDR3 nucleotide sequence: TGTGCCGCGGACAGGGTAAGCCAGCCCCAGCATTTT.

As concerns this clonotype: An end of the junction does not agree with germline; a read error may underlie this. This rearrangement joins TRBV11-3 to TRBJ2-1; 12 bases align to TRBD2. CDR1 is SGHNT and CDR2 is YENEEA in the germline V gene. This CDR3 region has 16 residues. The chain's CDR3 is CASSRRLAGDYNGQFF. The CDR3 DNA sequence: TGTGCCAGCAGCCGGAGACTAGCGGGGGACTACAATGGGCAGTTCTTC.

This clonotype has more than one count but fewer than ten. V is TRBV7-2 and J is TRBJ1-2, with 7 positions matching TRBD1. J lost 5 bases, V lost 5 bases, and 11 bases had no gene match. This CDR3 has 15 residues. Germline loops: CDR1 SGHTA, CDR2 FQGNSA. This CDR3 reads CASSPRQGSGYGYTF. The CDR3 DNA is TGTGCCAGCAGCCCCCGACAGGGCAGTGGGTATGGCTACACCTTC. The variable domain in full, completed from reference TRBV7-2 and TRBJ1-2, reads GAGVSQSPSNKVTEKGKDVELRCDPISGHTALYWYRQSLGQGLEFLIYFQGNSAPDKSGLPSDRFSAERTGGSVSTLTIQRTQQEDSAVYLCASSPRQGSGYGYTFGSGTRLTVV.

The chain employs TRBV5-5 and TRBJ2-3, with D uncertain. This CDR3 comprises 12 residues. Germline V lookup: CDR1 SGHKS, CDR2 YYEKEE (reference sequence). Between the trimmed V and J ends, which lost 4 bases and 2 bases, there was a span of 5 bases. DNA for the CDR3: TGTGCCAGCAGCGCACACACAGATACGCAGTATTTT. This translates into CASSAHTDTQYF.

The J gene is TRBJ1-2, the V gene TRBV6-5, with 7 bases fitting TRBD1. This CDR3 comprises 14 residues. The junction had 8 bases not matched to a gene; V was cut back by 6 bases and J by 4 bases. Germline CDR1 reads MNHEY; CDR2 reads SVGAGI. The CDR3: CASRMLTGPYGYTF. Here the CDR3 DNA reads TGTGCCAGCAGAATGTTGACAGGGCCCTATGGCTACACCTTC.

CDR3 residues: CASSSLPAGQLNYGYTF. The CDR3, as DNA: TGCGCCAGCAGCTCCTTACCGGCAGGACAGCTTAACTATGGCTACACCTTC. The chain links TRBV5-1 to TRBJ1-2; TRBD1 is a possible D gene (6 bases). With 3 bases removed from V and 1 base from J, the gap between germline ends came to 19 bases. The CDR3 has 17 residues. From germline, CDR1 is SGHRS and CDR2 YFSETQ.

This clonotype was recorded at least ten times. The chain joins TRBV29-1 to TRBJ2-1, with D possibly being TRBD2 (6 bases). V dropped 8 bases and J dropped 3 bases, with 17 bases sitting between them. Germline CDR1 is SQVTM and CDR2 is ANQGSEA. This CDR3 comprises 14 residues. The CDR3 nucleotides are TGCAGCCTCGAAGGAGGGGCCAGCTACAATGAGCAGTTCTTC. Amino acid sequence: CSLEGGASYNEQFF.

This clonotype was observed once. CDR3 nucleotide sequence: TGTGCCAGCAGCGCCGGGGGGTTAGGAGATTACGAGCAGTACTTC. This gives the protein CASSAGGLGDYEQYF. V usage is TRBV7-9 and J usage is TRBJ2-7; 7 bases agree with TRBD2. The CDR3 has 15 residues. Losses at the gene ends were 5 bases for V and 4 bases for J; bases not matched to a gene: 11. Per germline, CDR1 SEHNR and CDR2 FQNEAQ (reference sequence).

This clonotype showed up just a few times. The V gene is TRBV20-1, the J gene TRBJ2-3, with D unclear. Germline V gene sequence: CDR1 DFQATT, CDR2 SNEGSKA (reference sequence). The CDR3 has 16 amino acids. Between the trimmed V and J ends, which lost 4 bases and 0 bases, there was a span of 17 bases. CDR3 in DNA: TGCAGTGCTACGAGCCTAGGGCGGTATAGCACAGATACGCAGTATTTT. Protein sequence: CSATSLGRYSTDTQYF.

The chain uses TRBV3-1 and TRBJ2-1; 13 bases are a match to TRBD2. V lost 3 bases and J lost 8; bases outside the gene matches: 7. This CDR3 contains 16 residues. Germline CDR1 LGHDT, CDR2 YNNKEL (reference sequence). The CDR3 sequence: CASSQKLAGGNDEQFF. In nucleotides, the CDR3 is TGTGCCAGCAGCCAGAAACTAGCGGGGGGGAACGATGAGCAGTTCTTC.

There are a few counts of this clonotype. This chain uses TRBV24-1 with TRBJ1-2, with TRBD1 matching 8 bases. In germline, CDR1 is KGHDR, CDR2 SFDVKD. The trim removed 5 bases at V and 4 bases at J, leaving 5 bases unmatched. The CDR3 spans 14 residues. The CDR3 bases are TGTGCCACCAGTGGGGGACAGGAAAGCTATGGCTACACCTTC. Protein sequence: CATSGGQESYGYTF.

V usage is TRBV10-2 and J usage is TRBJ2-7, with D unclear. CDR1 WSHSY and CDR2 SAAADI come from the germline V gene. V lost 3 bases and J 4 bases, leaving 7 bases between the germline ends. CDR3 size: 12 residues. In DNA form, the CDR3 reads TGCGCCAGCAGTGATAGACGGTACGAGCAGTACTTC. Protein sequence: CASSDRRYEQYF.

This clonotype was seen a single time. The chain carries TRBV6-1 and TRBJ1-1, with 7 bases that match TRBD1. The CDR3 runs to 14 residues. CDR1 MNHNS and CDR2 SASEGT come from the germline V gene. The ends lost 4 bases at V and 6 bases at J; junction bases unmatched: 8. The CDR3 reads CASSVGQAWAEAFF. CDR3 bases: TGTGCCAGCAGTGTAGGACAGGCGTGGGCTGAAGCTTTCTTT.

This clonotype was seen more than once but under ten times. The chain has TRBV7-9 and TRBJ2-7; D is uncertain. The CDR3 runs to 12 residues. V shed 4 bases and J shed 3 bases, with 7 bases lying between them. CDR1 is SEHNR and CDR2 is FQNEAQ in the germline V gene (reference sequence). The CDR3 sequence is CASSSPYYEQYF. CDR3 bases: TGTGCCAGCAGCTCCCCATACTACGAGCAGTACTTC. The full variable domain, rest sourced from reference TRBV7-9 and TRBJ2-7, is DTGVSQNPRHKITKRGQNVTFRCDPISEHNRLYWYRQTLGQGPEFLTYFQNEAQLEKSRLLSDRFSAERPKGSFSTLEIQRTEQGDSAMYLCASSSPYYEQYFGPGTRLTVT.

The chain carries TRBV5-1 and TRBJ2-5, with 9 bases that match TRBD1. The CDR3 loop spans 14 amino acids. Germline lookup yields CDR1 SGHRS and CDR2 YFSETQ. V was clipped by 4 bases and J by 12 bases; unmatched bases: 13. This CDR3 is CASSTSPGQGFEYF. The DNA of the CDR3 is TGCGCCAGCAGCACCTCGCCGGGACAGGGATTTGAGTACTTC. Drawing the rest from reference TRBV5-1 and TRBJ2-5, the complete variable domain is KAGVTQTPRYLIKTRGQQVTLSCSPISGHRSVSWYQQTPGQGLQFLFEYFSETQRNKGNFPGRFSGRQFSNSRSEMNVSTLELGDSALYLCASSTSPGQGFEYFGPGTRLLVL.